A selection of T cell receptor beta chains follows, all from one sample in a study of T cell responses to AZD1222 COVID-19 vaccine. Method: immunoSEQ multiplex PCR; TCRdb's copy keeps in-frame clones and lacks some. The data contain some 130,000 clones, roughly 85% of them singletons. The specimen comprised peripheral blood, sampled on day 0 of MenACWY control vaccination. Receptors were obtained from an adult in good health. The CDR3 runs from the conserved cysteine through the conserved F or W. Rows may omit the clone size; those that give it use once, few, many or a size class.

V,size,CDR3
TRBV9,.,CASSVESSGFAEAFF
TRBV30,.,CAWKRGLRVYEQYF
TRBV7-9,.,CASSLGRNQPQHF
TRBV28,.,CASRSGPRGYGYTF
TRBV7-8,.,CASSQHRGRRRTGELFF
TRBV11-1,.,CASSLAGPYGYNEQFF
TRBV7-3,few,CASSLTGSQLGGYTF
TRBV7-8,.,CASSSSWWGTAGEASDTQYF
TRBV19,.,CASSLGLRSSYNSPLHF
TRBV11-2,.,CASRRQGLHYNEQFF
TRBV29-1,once,CSVGGRTGELFF
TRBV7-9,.,CASSSMGLARYKDTQYF
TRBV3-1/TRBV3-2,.,CASSQVRAEEQYF
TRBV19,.,CASSRNRQNTGELFF
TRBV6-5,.,CARPRTYEQYF
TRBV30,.,CAWRGTPQGDEKLFF
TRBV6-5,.,CASSYSHDTGGSEQYF
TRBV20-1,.,CSPQVYYGYTF
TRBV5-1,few,CASSPGGTDLYGYTF
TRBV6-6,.,CASSGEGGLYGYTF
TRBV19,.,CASSIDWVRNQPQHF
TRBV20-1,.,CSATPWETQYF
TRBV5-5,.,CASSPGFRSHQETQYF
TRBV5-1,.,CASQGQGAYEQYF
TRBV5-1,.,CASSLYPGQINTIYF
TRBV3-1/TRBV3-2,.,CASSQVKHEQYF